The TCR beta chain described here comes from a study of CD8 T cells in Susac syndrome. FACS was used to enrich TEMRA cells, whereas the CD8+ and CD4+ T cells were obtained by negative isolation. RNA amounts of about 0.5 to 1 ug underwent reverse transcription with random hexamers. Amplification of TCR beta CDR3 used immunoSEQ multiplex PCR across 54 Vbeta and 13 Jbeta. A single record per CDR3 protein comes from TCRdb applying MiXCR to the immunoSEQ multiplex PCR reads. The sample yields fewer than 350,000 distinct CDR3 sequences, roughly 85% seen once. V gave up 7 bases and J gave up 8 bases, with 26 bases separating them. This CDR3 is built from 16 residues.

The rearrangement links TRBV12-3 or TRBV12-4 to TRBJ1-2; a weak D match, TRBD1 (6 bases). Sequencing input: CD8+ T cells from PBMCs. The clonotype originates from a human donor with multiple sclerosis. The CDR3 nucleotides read TGTGCCAGCAATCTCCCAGGGGCAGGGGATTTACGCGGCTACACCTTC. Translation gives CASNLPGAGDLRGYTF.